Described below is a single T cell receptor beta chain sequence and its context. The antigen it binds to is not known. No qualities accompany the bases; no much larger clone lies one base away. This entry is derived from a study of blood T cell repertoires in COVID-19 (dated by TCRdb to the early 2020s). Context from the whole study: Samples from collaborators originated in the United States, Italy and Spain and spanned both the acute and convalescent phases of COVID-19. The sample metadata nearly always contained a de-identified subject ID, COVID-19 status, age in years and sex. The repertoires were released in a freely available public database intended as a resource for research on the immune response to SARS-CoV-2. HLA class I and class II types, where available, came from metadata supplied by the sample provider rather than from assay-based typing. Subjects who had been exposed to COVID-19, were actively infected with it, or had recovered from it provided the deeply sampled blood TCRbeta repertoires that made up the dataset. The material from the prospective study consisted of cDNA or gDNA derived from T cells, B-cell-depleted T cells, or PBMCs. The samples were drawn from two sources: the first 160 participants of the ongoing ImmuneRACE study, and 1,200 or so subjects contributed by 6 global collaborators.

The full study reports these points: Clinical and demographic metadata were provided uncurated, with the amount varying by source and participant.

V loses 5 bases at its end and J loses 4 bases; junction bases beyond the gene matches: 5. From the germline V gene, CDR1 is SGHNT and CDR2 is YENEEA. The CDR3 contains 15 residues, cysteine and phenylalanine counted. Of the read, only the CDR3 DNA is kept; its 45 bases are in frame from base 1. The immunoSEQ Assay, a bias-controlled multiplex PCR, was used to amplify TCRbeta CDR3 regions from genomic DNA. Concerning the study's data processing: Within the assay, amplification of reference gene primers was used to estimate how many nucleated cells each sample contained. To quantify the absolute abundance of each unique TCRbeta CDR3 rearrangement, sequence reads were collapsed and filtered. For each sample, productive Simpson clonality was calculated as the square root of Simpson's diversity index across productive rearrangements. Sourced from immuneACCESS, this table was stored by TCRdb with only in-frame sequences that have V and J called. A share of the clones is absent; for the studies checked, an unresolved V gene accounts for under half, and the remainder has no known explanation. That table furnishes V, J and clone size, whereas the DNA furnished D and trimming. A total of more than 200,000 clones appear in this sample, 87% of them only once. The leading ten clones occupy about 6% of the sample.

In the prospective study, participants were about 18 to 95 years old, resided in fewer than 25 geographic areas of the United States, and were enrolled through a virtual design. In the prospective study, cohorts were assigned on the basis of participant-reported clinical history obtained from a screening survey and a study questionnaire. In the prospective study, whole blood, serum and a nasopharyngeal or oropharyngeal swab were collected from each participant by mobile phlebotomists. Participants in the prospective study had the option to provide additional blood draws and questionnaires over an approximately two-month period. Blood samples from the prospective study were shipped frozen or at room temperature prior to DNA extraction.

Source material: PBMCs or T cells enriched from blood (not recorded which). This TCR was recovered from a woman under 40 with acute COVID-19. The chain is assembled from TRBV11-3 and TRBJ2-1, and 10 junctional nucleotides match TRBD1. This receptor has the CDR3 CASSGGQGTYNEQFF. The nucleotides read TGTGCCAGCAGCGGGGGACAGGGGACTTACAATGAGCAGTTCTTC.